Listed below are T cell receptor beta chains from one sample, sequenced in a study of shared clonotypes between healthy human individuals. The data were produced by immunoSEQ multiplex PCR, yet TCRdb's version contains in-frame clones alone and is incomplete. The data hold over a million clones, with approximately 80% observed a single time. Sequenced: memory CD4+ T cells from PBMCs. These receptors came from a man in his late teens or twenties in good health. Some clones in this sample may be carry-over from other donors' samples. CDR3s include the opening cysteine and the closing phenylalanine or tryptophan. A D gene is named only where the DNA matches it firmly. Rows may omit the clone size; those that give it use once, few, many or a size class.

j_gene: TRBJ2-3
d_gene: -
abundance: -
v_gene: TRBV7-9
CDR3nt: TGTGCCAGCAGCTTGTTAGTGACAGATACGCAGTATTTT
CDR3aa: CASSLLVTDTQYF

j_gene: TRBJ2-7
d_gene: TRBD1
abundance: -
v_gene: TRBV27
CDR3nt: TGTGCCAGCAGTTACTGGGACAGAAACTACGAGCAGTACTTC
CDR3aa: CASSYWDRNYEQYF

j_gene: TRBJ2-5
d_gene: -
abundance: -
v_gene: TRBV5-4
CDR3nt: TGTGCCAGCAGCCGGGGCTCGCAGCGGTGGGGAGAGACCCAGTACTTC
CDR3aa: CASSRGSQRWGETQYF

j_gene: TRBJ2-7
d_gene: -
abundance: once
v_gene: TRBV7-2
CDR3nt: TGTGCCAGCAGCGCCGGGACGTACTCCTACGAGCAGTACTTC
CDR3aa: CASSAGTYSYEQYF

j_gene: TRBJ1-1
d_gene: -
abundance: -
v_gene: TRBV6-5
CDR3nt: TGTGCCAGCAGTTACTTGGAGAGCGGCGGCACTGAAGCTTTCTTT
CDR3aa: CASSYLESGGTEAFF

j_gene: TRBJ2-7
d_gene: TRBD2
abundance: once
v_gene: TRBV5-3
CDR3nt: TGTGCCAGAAGCTTGGCGTTCGGGGGGATTCACGAGCAGTACTTC
CDR3aa: CARSLAFGGIHEQYF

j_gene: TRBJ2-1
d_gene: -
abundance: -
v_gene: TRBV4-2
CDR3nt: TGTGCCAGCAGCCCCCGACTACACGACAATGAGCAGTTCTTC
CDR3aa: CASSPRLHDNEQFF

j_gene: TRBJ2-5
d_gene: -
abundance: once
v_gene: TRBV11-2
CDR3nt: TGTGCCAGCAGCCTGTTGGTGGCGGGGGCAGAAGAGACCCAGTACTTC
CDR3aa: CASSLLVAGAEETQYF

j_gene: TRBJ2-3
d_gene: -
abundance: -
v_gene: TRBV7-3
CDR3nt: TGTGCCAGCAGCGTGACAGCTACCACAGATACGCAGTATTTT
CDR3aa: CASSVTATTDTQYF

j_gene: TRBJ2-3
d_gene: TRBD2
abundance: -
v_gene: TRBV29-1
CDR3nt: TGCAGCGCACGAAGCGGGAACGGGGCAGATACGCAGTATTTT
CDR3aa: CSARSGNGADTQYF

j_gene: TRBJ2-7
d_gene: -
abundance: -
v_gene: TRBV7-2
CDR3nt: TGTGCCAGCAGCTTAACAGGGCCCCCGACCGAGCAGTACTTC
CDR3aa: CASSLTGPPTEQYF

j_gene: TRBJ1-1
d_gene: -
abundance: -
v_gene: TRBV7-9
CDR3nt: TGTGCCAGCAGCTTAGCGCTCGGAGGGGGCACTGAAGCTTTCTTT
CDR3aa: CASSLALGGGTEAFF

j_gene: TRBJ2-1
d_gene: -
abundance: -
v_gene: TRBV4-3
CDR3nt: TGCGCCAGCAGCCAGCTGCTAAACCAGCCTAATGAGCAGTTCTTC
CDR3aa: CASSQLLNQPNEQFF

j_gene: TRBJ1-2
d_gene: -
abundance: -
v_gene: TRBV29-1
CDR3nt: TGCAGCGTTGAACGGCCCGTTGGCTACACCTTC
CDR3aa: CSVERPVGYTF

j_gene: TRBJ2-1
d_gene: TRBD2
abundance: -
v_gene: TRBV2
CDR3nt: TGTGCCAGCAGTGGAGCGGGAGGTTACGATGAGCAGTTCTTC
CDR3aa: CASSGAGGYDEQFF

j_gene: TRBJ1-2
d_gene: -
abundance: -
v_gene: TRBV11-2
CDR3nt: TGTGCCAGCAGCTGGAACAGATATGGCTACACCTTC
CDR3aa: CASSWNRYGYTF

j_gene: TRBJ1-2
d_gene: TRBD1
abundance: -
v_gene: TRBV18
CDR3nt: TGTGCCAGCTCCCCGGGACAGGGCACTAACTATGGCTACACCTTC
CDR3aa: CASSPGQGTNYGYTF

j_gene: TRBJ2-3
d_gene: TRBD2
abundance: -
v_gene: TRBV2
CDR3nt: TGTGCCAGCAGGAGGGGACTAGCGGGAGGTTTGGCAGATACGCAGTATTTT
CDR3aa: CASRRGLAGGLADTQYF

j_gene: TRBJ1-1
d_gene: -
abundance: -
v_gene: TRBV27
CDR3nt: TGTGCCAGCAGCCATGGGACAAGATGGAACACTGAAGCTTTCTTT
CDR3aa: CASSHGTRWNTEAFF

j_gene: TRBJ1-1
d_gene: -
abundance: -
v_gene: TRBV28
CDR3nt: TGTGCCAGCAGTTTAACCTATCGGCTGAACACTGAAGCTTTCTTT
CDR3aa: CASSLTYRLNTEAFF

j_gene: TRBJ1-2
d_gene: -
abundance: many
v_gene: TRBV4-2
CDR3nt: TGTGCCAGCAGCCCCCAAGGGGGCTATGGCTACACCTTC
CDR3aa: CASSPQGGYGYTF

j_gene: TRBJ2-1
d_gene: TRBD2
abundance: -
v_gene: TRBV7-3
CDR3nt: TGTGCCAGCAGCTCACTAGCGGGAGTTTTAAATGAGCAGTTCTTC
CDR3aa: CASSSLAGVLNEQFF

j_gene: TRBJ2-5
d_gene: -
abundance: -
v_gene: TRBV4-2
CDR3nt: TGTGCCAGCAGCCGAGGGAGGGGGGACCGGGAGACCCAGTACTTC
CDR3aa: CASSRGRGDRETQYF

j_gene: TRBJ2-1
d_gene: -
abundance: -
v_gene: TRBV9
CDR3nt: TGTGCCAGCAGCGTAGGGGGGAATTCCTACAATGAGCAGTTCTTC
CDR3aa: CASSVGGNSYNEQFF

j_gene: TRBJ2-7
d_gene: -
abundance: once
v_gene: TRBV15
CDR3nt: TGTGCCACCTCCCGGGGGTCCTTATACGAGCAGTACTTC
CDR3aa: CATSRGSLYEQYF

j_gene: TRBJ2-5
d_gene: TRBD2
abundance: -
v_gene: TRBV9
CDR3nt: TGTGCCAGCAGCGTAGGGGGACTAGCGGGGTCCGGGGAGACCCAGTACTTC
CDR3aa: CASSVGGLAGSGETQYF

j_gene: TRBJ1-1
d_gene: -
abundance: many
v_gene: TRBV19
CDR3nt: TGTGCCAGTATTCGGGGCCAGCTGAACACTGAAGCTTTCTTT
CDR3aa: CASIRGQLNTEAFF

j_gene: TRBJ2-1
d_gene: -
abundance: -
v_gene: TRBV4-1
CDR3nt: TGCGCCAGCAGCCAAGGGACCAGAGTTGGGCAGTTCTTC
CDR3aa: CASSQGTRVGQFF

j_gene: TRBJ1-6
d_gene: TRBD1
abundance: -
v_gene: TRBV28
CDR3nt: TGTGCCAGCAGACAACAGGGGATTTATAATTCACCCCTCCACTTT
CDR3aa: CASRQQGIYNSPLHF

j_gene: TRBJ2-3
d_gene: TRBD2
abundance: many
v_gene: TRBV5-1
CDR3nt: TGCGCCAGCCGTCCCCCTGCTAGCGGGGGGAGCACAGATACGCAGTATTTT
CDR3aa: CASRPPASGGSTDTQYF

j_gene: TRBJ2-2
d_gene: -
abundance: -
v_gene: TRBV4-1
CDR3nt: TGCGCCAGCAGCCGCAGTGGGGAGCCGGACACCGGGGAGCTGTTTTTT
CDR3aa: CASSRSGEPDTGELFF

j_gene: TRBJ1-1
d_gene: -
abundance: -
v_gene: TRBV9
CDR3nt: TGTGCCAGCAGCGTCGACGGGCGGAACACTGAAGCTTTCTTT
CDR3aa: CASSVDGRNTEAFF

j_gene: TRBJ1-1
d_gene: TRBD1
abundance: -
v_gene: TRBV11-2
CDR3nt: TGTGCCAGCAGCTTTATCCGACAGGGGCTTGCTGAAGCTTTCTTT
CDR3aa: CASSFIRQGLAEAFF